This T cell receptor beta chain was obtained from a study of T-cell memory formation after mild COVID-19. Study details: Largely donor-specific TCR clusters were found.

The germline gives CDR1 SGHRS, CDR2 YFSETQ. The CDR3 has 14 amino acids. The ends lost 0 bases at V and 2 bases at J; junction bases unmatched: 2. This clonotype occurred many times. The antigen remains undetermined. Points from the study as a whole: In pre-infection memory, a portion of responding clones appeared, which suggested that cross-reactive memory joined. Shrinking CD4+ clones resided mostly in CM and EM, and CD8+ ones in EMRA.

With constant-segment primers, 5'RACE yielded cDNA libraries of TCR alpha and TCR beta that carried sample barcodes and UMIs. TCRdb passed the 5' RACE reads through MiXCR, listing each CDR3 protein once. The table shows tens of thousands of distinct CDR3 sequences, with roughly an eighth occurring only once. The chain employs TRBV5-1 and TRBJ2-7; 7 bases align to TRBD2. Sequencing used PBMCs or a T cell subset sorted from them (not recorded which). This receptor was obtained from a man between 18 and 35 years old who had mild COVID-19 (a few samples of this study predate the infection). Cell type and time point are not known. The CDR3 DNA is TGCGCCAGCAGCTTGGAGACTAGCCCCTACGAGCAGTACTTC. This sequence encodes CASSLETSPYEQYF.